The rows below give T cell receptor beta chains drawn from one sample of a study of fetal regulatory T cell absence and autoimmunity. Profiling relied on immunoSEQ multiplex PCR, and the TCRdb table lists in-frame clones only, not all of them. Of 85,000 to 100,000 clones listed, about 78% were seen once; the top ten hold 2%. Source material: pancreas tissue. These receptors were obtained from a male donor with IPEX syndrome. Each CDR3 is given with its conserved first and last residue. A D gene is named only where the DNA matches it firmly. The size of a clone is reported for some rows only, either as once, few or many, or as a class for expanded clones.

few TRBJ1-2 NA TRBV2 TGTGCCAGCAGTGAAGGTCCCTATGGCTACACCTTC CASSEGPYGYTF
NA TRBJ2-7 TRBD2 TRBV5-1 TGCGCCAGCAGCTTGACTAGCGGTTACGAGCAGTACTTC CASSLTSGYEQYF
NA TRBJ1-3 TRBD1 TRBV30 TGTGCCTGGAGTGTTTACGGGACAGAGGACTCTGGAAACACCATATATTTT CAWSVYGTEDSGNTIYF
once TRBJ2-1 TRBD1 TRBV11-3 TGTGCCAGCAGCTTCGGGACAGGTAATTACAATGAGCAGTTCTTC CASSFGTGNYNEQFF
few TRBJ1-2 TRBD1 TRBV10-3 TGTGCCACGACAGGGGCTAACTATGGCTACACCTTC CATTGANYGYTF
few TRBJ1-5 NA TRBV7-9 TGTGCCAGCAGCTTAACGGGGAATCAGCCCCAGCATTTT CASSLTGNQPQHF
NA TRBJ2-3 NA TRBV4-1 TGCGCCAGCAGCCAAGACGGATGGGGAACAGATACGCAGTATTTT CASSQDGWGTDTQYF
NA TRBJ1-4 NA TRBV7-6 TGTGCCAGCAGCTTAGGCCGAAAACTGTTTTTT CASSLGRKLFF
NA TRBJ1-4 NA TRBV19 TGTGCCAGTAGTATAGATGCAGGGGATAATGAAAAACTGTTTTTT CASSIDAGDNEKLFF
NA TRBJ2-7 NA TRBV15 TGTGCCACCAGCAGAGATTTGGGGGACTCCTACGAGCAGTACTTC CATSRDLGDSYEQYF
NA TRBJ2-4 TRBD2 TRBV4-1 TGCGCCAGCAGCCAAGAGGGAGCCCCTAGCGGCATATTCCTAGCCAAAAACATTCAGTACTTC CASSQEGAPSGIFLAKNIQYF
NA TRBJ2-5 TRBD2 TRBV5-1 TGCGCCAGCAGCCCGGGACTAGCGGGGTCGGAGACCCAGTACTTC CASSPGLAGSETQYF
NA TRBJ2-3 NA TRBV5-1 TGCGCCAGCAGCTTGACGGATACGCAGTATTTT CASSLTDTQYF